Listed below are T cell receptor beta chains from one sample, sequenced in a study of T-cell memory formation after mild COVID-19. MiXCR, applied by TCRdb to the 5' RACE reads, yields one record per CDR3 protein. Here the sample spans tens of thousands of distinct CDR3 sequences, about 16% being singletons. The sample taken for sequencing was PBMCs or a T cell subset sorted from them (not recorded which). The origin of the receptors is a man aged 18 to 29 who had mild COVID-19 (a few samples of this study predate the infection). Cell type and time point are not known. The CDR3 runs from the conserved cysteine through the conserved F or W. A D gene is named only where the DNA matches it firmly. The size field is filled for only some rows; it gives once, few, many or a size class.

J: TRBJ1-2; V: TRBV7-2; size: few; D: -; DNA: TGTGCCAGCAGCTTAGCGCTGGGGGGCTACACCTTC; CDR3: CASSLALGGYTF
J: TRBJ1-1; V: TRBV7-2; size: few; D: -; DNA: TGTGCCAGCAGCTTAGGGAAATACACTGAAGCTTTCTTT; CDR3: CASSLGKYTEAFF
J: TRBJ1-4; V: TRBV2; size: -; D: -; DNA: TGTGCCAGCACCGACCTCCCCGGGGGGCTGTTTTTT; CDR3: CASTDLPGGLFF
J: TRBJ2-5; V: TRBV28; size: few; D: TRBD2; DNA: TGTGCCAGCAGTTTAGGGCGGGGGGGAATCGAGACCCAGTACTTC; CDR3: CASSLGRGGIETQYF
J: TRBJ2-7; V: TRBV6-6; size: few; D: TRBD1; DNA: TGTGCCAGCACCGAGGCAAGGGGGCTCTACGAGCAGTACTTC; CDR3: CASTEARGLYEQYF
J: TRBJ1-3; V: TRBV4-3; size: -; D: -; DNA: TGCGCCAGCAGCCAAGAAGGGTGGAGGCGAGGAAACACCATATATTTT; CDR3: CASSQEGWRRGNTIYF
J: TRBJ2-5; V: TRBV4-2; size: few; D: TRBD2; DNA: TGTGCCAGCAGCCCGGGTTGGGGGTCTAGCGGCCAAGAGACCCAGTACTTC; CDR3: CASSPGWGSSGQETQYF
J: TRBJ2-3; V: TRBV4-3; size: -; D: -; DNA: TGCGCCAGCAGCCAAACAGGAATAAGCACAGATACGCAGTATTTT; CDR3: CASSQTGISTDTQYF
J: TRBJ1-5; V: TRBV4-2; size: -; D: -; DNA: TGTGCCAGCAGGGGGGGGGACCAGCCCCAGCATTTT; CDR3: CASRGGDQPQHF
J: TRBJ2-7; V: TRBV20-1; size: many; D: -; DNA: TGCAGTGCTTCGGGACTTTCCTACGAGCAGTACTTC; CDR3: CSASGLSYEQYF
J: TRBJ2-7; V: TRBV4-3; size: -; D: TRBD1; DNA: TGCGCCAGCAGCCGATCTGGGGGGACAGGGGGGACCTACGAGCAGTACTTC; CDR3: CASSRSGGTGGTYEQYF
J: TRBJ2-3; V: TRBV6-5; size: many; D: TRBD1; DNA: TGTGCCAGCAGCTTTGGGACAGGGAAAGATACGCAGTATTTT; CDR3: CASSFGTGKDTQYF
J: TRBJ2-5; V: TRBV6-6; size: few; D: -; DNA: TGTGCCAGCAACGACCCGGCGGACAGAGAGACCCAGTACTTC; CDR3: CASNDPADRETQYF
J: TRBJ2-7; V: TRBV29-1; size: -; D: -; DNA: TGCAGCATAAGACAGGACCACTCCTACGAGCAGTACTTC; CDR3: CSIRQDHSYEQYF
J: TRBJ2-5; V: TRBV6-5; size: few; D: -; DNA: TGTGCCAGCAGCCCTTATCCGTGGGGGGCGGGAGAGACCCAGTACTTC; CDR3: CASSPYPWGAGETQYF
J: TRBJ2-2; V: TRBV2; size: few; D: TRBD2; DNA: TGTGCCGGCCTAGCGGGGGCGAACACCGGGGAGCTGTTTTTT; CDR3: CAGLAGANTGELFF
J: TRBJ2-5; V: TRBV5-1; size: -; D: TRBD1; DNA: TGCGCCAGCAGCCTCGGACAGGGAGAACAGTACTTC; CDR3: CASSLGQGEQYF
J: TRBJ2-1; V: TRBV6-4; size: many; D: TRBD2; DNA: TGTGCCAGCAGTGAAAAAGCGGGGGGGTACAATGAGCAGTTCTTC; CDR3: CASSEKAGGYNEQFF
J: TRBJ2-3; V: TRBV4-3; size: -; D: -; DNA: TGCGCCAGCAGTCGAGGGGACGGGGCGGATACGCAGTATTTT; CDR3: CASSRGDGADTQYF
J: TRBJ2-1; V: TRBV6-5; size: many; D: -; DNA: TGTGCCAGCAGTTACTCAACGGGAGAGGCCTCCAATGAGCAGTTCTTC; CDR3: CASSYSTGEASNEQFF
J: TRBJ2-1; V: TRBV10-3; size: -; D: TRBD2; DNA: TGTGCCATCAGATTTAGCGGGGAGTACAATGAGCAGTTCTTC; CDR3: CAIRFSGEYNEQFF
J: TRBJ2-2; V: TRBV4-2; size: few; D: -; DNA: TGTGCCAGCAGCCAAGAGTGGGGCCCAACCGGGGAGCTGTTTTTT; CDR3: CASSQEWGPTGELFF
J: TRBJ2-7; V: TRBV14; size: -; D: -; DNA: TGTGCCAGCAGCCATTCGAAGGAGCGGGTTTTCTACGAGCAGTACTTC; CDR3: CASSHSKERVFYEQYF
J: TRBJ2-7; V: TRBV7-9; size: -; D: -; DNA: TGTGCCAGCAGCCTACGGGGGGAGCAGTACTTC; CDR3: CASSLRGEQYF
J: TRBJ2-5; V: TRBV4-1; size: few; D: -; DNA: TGCGCCAGCAGCCCCCGTTTTGGACAAGAGACCCAGTACTTC; CDR3: CASSPRFGQETQYF
J: TRBJ2-5; V: TRBV4-1; size: -; D: -; DNA: TGCGCCAGCAGCCAGGTGACGGAGGGGGTAGAGACCCAGTACTTC; CDR3: CASSQVTEGVETQYF
J: TRBJ1-4; V: TRBV4-1; size: -; D: TRBD1; DNA: TGCGCCAGCAGCCAACTGGGGACAGGGGAAAAACTGTTTTTT; CDR3: CASSQLGTGEKLFF
J: TRBJ2-7; V: TRBV12-3/TRBV12-4; size: hyperexpanded; D: -; DNA: TGTGCCAGCAGTTTTTGGACACCCTACGAGCAGTACTTC; CDR3: CASSFWTPYEQYF
J: TRBJ2-2; V: TRBV5-1; size: few; D: TRBD1; DNA: TGCGCCAGCAGCTCAACAGGGGGCGAGGACACCGGGGAGCTGTTTTTT; CDR3: CASSSTGGEDTGELFF
J: TRBJ1-2; V: TRBV5-6; size: -; D: -; DNA: TGTGCCAGCAGCTTGGGGACGGACTATGGCTACACCTTC; CDR3: CASSLGTDYGYTF
J: TRBJ2-3; V: TRBV9; size: few; D: -; DNA: TGTGCCAGCAGCGTAGACTTACCTGATACGCAGTATTTT; CDR3: CASSVDLPDTQYF
J: TRBJ1-2; V: TRBV24-1; size: -; D: -; DNA: TGTGCCACCAGTGAGGAAGCTAACTATGGCTACACCTTC; CDR3: CATSEEANYGYTF
J: TRBJ1-2; V: TRBV7-2; size: -; D: -; DNA: TGTGCCAGCAGCTTAGTCCCCCTTTCAGGGGACATTAACTATGGCTACACCTTC; CDR3: CASSLVPLSGDINYGYTF
J: TRBJ2-2; V: TRBV7-3; size: -; D: TRBD2; DNA: TGTGCCAGCAGCCAATACCCGGGACTAGCGGGCACCGGGGAGCTGTTTTTT; CDR3: CASSQYPGLAGTGELFF
J: TRBJ1-2; V: TRBV7-9; size: few; D: TRBD1; DNA: TGTGCCAGCAGCGCCCTTGAGGCAGGGGGCCCTGGCTATGGCTACACCTTC; CDR3: CASSALEAGGPGYGYTF
J: TRBJ2-7; V: TRBV5-1; size: many; D: -; DNA: TGCGCCAGCAGCTTGGGGCCGGGGGACGAGCAGTACTTC; CDR3: CASSLGPGDEQYF
J: TRBJ1-1; V: TRBV7-2; size: few; D: -; DNA: TGTGCCAGTAGCTTAGCTCCGATCCCCAGGGAGTACTCTGAAGCTTTCTTT; CDR3: CASSLAPIPREYSEAFF
J: TRBJ2-7; V: TRBV12-3/TRBV12-4; size: -; D: -; DNA: TGTGCCAGCAGTTATCAGGACATTGACTACGAGCAGTACTTC; CDR3: CASSYQDIDYEQYF
J: TRBJ2-3; V: TRBV6-6; size: -; D: TRBD2; DNA: TGTGCCAGCAGTTACCCACCTAGCGGGACGAGCACAGATACGCAGTATTTT; CDR3: CASSYPPSGTSTDTQYF
J: TRBJ2-1; V: TRBV19; size: few; D: TRBD2; DNA: TGTGCCAGTTCAAGCGGGGGGGCCTCTGAGCAGTTCTTC; CDR3: CASSSGGASEQFF
J: TRBJ1-1; V: TRBV27; size: -; D: TRBD1; DNA: TGTGCCAGCAGCCCGGGACAGGGATTAACTGAAGCTTTCTTT; CDR3: CASSPGQGLTEAFF
J: TRBJ2-3; V: TRBV4-3; size: many; D: TRBD1; DNA: TGCGCCAGCAGCCAATCCGGACAGGGGATCACAGATACGCAGTATTTT; CDR3: CASSQSGQGITDTQYF
J: TRBJ2-1; V: TRBV6-5; size: few; D: TRBD2; DNA: TGTGCCACCGGGTTGGGGGGGAGCTACAATGAGCAGTTCTTC; CDR3: CATGLGGSYNEQFF
J: TRBJ2-7; V: TRBV6-5; size: -; D: TRBD2; DNA: TGTGCCAGCAAACAAGGGGCGGGGGATACCTACGAGCAGTACTTC; CDR3: CASKQGAGDTYEQYF
J: TRBJ2-6; V: TRBV5-1; size: few; D: -; DNA: TGCGCCAGCAGCTTGAAAGCAATCTCTGGGGCCAACGTCCTGACTTTC; CDR3: CASSLKAISGANVLTF
J: TRBJ2-7; V: TRBV4-1; size: few; D: -; DNA: TGCGCCAGCAGCCAAGGCGCTGGGACCTACGAGCAGTACTTC; CDR3: CASSQGAGTYEQYF
J: TRBJ2-1; V: TRBV10-3; size: few; D: -; DNA: TGTGCCATCAGTGATCGGGGTCTGAGAGAGCAGTTCTTC; CDR3: CAISDRGLREQFF
J: TRBJ1-5; V: TRBV27; size: -; D: -; DNA: TGTGCCAGCAGTTTTGGCGGGGTCGGTCAGCCCCAGCATTTT; CDR3: CASSFGGVGQPQHF
J: TRBJ1-1; V: TRBV4-1; size: -; D: -; DNA: TGCGCCAGCAGCTGGGACGGGGGGAACACTGAAGCTTTCTTT; CDR3: CASSWDGGNTEAFF
J: TRBJ2-5; V: TRBV7-2; size: -; D: TRBD2; DNA: TGTGCCAGCAGCGACCCCCCTAGCGGGGGGCTCCAAGAGACCCAGTACTTC; CDR3: CASSDPPSGGLQETQYF
J: TRBJ2-5; V: TRBV10-3; size: -; D: -; DNA: TGTGCCATCAGTGAGCGGGACAACCAAGAGACCCAGTACTTC; CDR3: CAISERDNQETQYF
J: TRBJ2-6; V: TRBV7-8; size: few; D: -; DNA: TGTGCCAGCAGTAAGGGCAGCTCTGGGGCCAACGTCCTGACTTTC; CDR3: CASSKGSSGANVLTF
J: TRBJ2-3; V: TRBV4-3; size: -; D: -; DNA: TGCGCCAGCAGCCGAAGCCCAGATACGCAGTATTTT; CDR3: CASSRSPDTQYF
J: TRBJ1-5; V: TRBV7-8; size: -; D: TRBD1; DNA: TGTGCCAGCAGCGTGGACAGGGGTTTGGGACAGCCCCAGCATTTT; CDR3: CASSVDRGLGQPQHF
J: TRBJ2-3; V: TRBV7-6; size: -; D: -; DNA: TGTGCCAGCAGCTTAGGAAGCCCCTACACAGATACGCAGTATTTT; CDR3: CASSLGSPYTDTQYF
J: TRBJ2-3; V: TRBV4-3; size: few; D: -; DNA: TGCGCCAGCAGCCAAGAAGCAGCGGGTGTTTCAGATACGCAGTATTTT; CDR3: CASSQEAAGVSDTQYF
J: TRBJ2-7; V: TRBV12-3/TRBV12-4; size: -; D: -; DNA: TGTGCCAGCACCCTAACCGGGGGCGGCGAGCAGTACTTC; CDR3: CASTLTGGGEQYF